The 4 T cell receptor beta chains below all came from one sample that was sequenced in a study of human T cells and chemical hapten exposure. TCRdb re-derived calls from the RACE reads in MiXCR, one entry per CDR3 protein. The sample holds about 380,000 distinct CDR3 sequences, roughly 6% seen once. Described time point: patch test 2, 6 weeks after DPC sensitization. Regarding treatment: therapeutic diphenylcyclopropenone sensitization with weekly scalp DPC. The specimen comprised whole blood, sampled in connection with sensitization to the hapten diphenylcyclopropenone (DPC). The source is a woman aged 18-30 years with alopecia areata. Some clones in this sample may be carry-over from other donors' samples.

The CDR3 is CASSQDPGLPSQYF. As DNA, the CDR3 is TGTGCCAGCAGCCAAGATCCGGGGCTCCCTTCGCAGTATTTT. The gene calls are TRBV4-2 and TRBJ2-3; D is perhaps TRBD1 or TRBD2 (5 bases each). Per germline, CDR1 LGHNA and CDR2 YNFKEQ. The CDR3 extends over 14 amino acids. V lost 0 bases to trimming and J lost 10 bases, with 14 bases between them.

The V gene is TRBV10-3, the J gene TRBJ1-6; D not resolved. The germline V gene encodes CDR1 ENHRY and CDR2 SYGVKD. The length of the CDR3 is 13 residues. The ends were cut back, 2 bases at V and 16 bases at J, with 15 bases in the middle. CDR3 DNA sequence: TGTGCCATCAGTGAGAGCGATGAGGTATCTCTCCACTTT. Its translation: CAISESDEVSLHF.

This clonotype was seen many times. The chain employs TRBV5-1 and TRBJ2-5; 10 nucleotides agree with TRBD2. V lost 1 base and J lost 3; bases outside the gene matches: 6. This CDR3 spans 16 amino acids. Germline values: CDR1 SGHRS, CDR2 YFSETQ. As DNA, the CDR3 is TGCGCCAGCAGCTTGCCTGGACTAGCGGATAAAGAGACCCAGTACTTC. Protein: CASSLPGLADKETQYF.

This clonotype was counted ten times or more. V usage is TRBV7-3 and J usage is TRBJ1-4; TRBD1 matches 9 bases. Per germline, CDR1 SGHTA and CDR2 FQGTGA. V dropped 8 bases and J dropped 5; count of bases not matched to a gene: 6. The CDR3 contains 14 residues. CDR3 nucleotides: TGTGCCAGCCGGGGACAGGGACGGAATGAAAAACTGTTTTTT. It is translated as CASRGQGRNEKLFF.